The present T cell receptor beta chain was sequenced within a study of CD8+CD57+ T cells in acquired aplastic anemia. TCR beta VDJ and CDR3 profiles were obtained from a genomic DNA template. TCRdb fed the reads into MiXCR, producing one record per CDR3 protein. Among about 420,000 distinct CDR3 sequences listed, approximately 70% were seen once. Study-level results: Patients shared twenty-nine CD8+ CDR3 sequences with controls. Patients showed no significant difference from controls in CD8+ Simpson's diversity.

The CDR3 consists of 13 residues. The V gene lost 6 bases and the J gene lost 1 base, with 13 bases spanning the gap. Germline CDR1 is SQVTM and CDR2 is ANQGSEA. A remark on this clonotype: The antigen is undetermined.

The receptor was isolated from a human donor in good health, serving as a control. Sequencing input: sorted CD4+, CD8+, or CD8+CD57+ T cells (not recorded which) from PBMCs. The chain has TRBV29-1 and TRBJ2-7; TRBD2 might be the D (6 bases). The CDR3 spells CSVRGRNSYEQYF. The CDR3 nucleotides are TGCAGCGTCAGAGGGAGGAATTCCTACGAGCAGTACTTC.